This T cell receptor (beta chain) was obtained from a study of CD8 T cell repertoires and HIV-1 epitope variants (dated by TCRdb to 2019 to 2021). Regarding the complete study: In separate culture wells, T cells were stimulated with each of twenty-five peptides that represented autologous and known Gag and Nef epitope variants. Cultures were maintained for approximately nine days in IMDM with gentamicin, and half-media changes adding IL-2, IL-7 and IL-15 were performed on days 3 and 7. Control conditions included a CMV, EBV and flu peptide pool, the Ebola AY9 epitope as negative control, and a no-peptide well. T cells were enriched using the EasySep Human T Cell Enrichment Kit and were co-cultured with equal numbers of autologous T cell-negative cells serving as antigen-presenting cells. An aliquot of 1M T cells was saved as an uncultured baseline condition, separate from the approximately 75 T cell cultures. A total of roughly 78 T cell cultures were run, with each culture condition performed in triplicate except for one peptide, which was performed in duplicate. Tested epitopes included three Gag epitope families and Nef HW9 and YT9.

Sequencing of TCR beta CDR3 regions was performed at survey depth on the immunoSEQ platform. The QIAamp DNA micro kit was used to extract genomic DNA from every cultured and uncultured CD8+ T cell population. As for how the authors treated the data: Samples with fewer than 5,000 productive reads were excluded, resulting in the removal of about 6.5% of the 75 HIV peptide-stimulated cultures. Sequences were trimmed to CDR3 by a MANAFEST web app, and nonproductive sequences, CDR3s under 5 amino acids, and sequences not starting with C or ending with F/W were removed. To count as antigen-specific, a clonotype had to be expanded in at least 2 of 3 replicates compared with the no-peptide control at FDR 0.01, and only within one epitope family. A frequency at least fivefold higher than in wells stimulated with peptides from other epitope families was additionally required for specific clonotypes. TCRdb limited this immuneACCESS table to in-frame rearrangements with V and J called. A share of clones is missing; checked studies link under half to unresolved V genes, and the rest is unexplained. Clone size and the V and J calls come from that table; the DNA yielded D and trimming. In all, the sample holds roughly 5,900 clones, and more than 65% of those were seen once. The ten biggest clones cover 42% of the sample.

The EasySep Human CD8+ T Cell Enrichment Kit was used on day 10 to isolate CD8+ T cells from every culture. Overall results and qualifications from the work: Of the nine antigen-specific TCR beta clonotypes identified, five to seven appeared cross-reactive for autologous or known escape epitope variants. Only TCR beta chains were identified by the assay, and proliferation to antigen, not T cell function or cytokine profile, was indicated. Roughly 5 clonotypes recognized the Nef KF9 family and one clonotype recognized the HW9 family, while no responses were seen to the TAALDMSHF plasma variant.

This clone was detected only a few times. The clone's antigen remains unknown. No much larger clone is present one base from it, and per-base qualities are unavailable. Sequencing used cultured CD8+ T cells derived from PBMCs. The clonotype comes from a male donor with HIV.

The nucleotides are TGCGCCAGCAGCCCAAAAGGACAGGGGGACGAGCAGTACTTC. It specifies CASSPKGQGDEQYF. The chain is made from TRBV4-3 and TRBJ2-7; 10 middle bases align to TRBD1. The germline V gene yields LGHNA for CDR1 and YSLEER for CDR2. From the cysteine through the phenylalanine, the CDR3 covers 14 amino acids. The only DNA kept is the CDR3, 42 bases in frame from the first base. Germline trimming: 4 bases from V, 5 bases from J; junction bases outside gene matches: 5.